This T cell receptor (beta chain) was retrieved from a study of T cells after yellow fever vaccination. Study at large: Low-cell-number fractions were prepared with SMART-Seq v4 Ultra Low Input. Study-wide findings and caveats: A minor fraction of clonotypes spanned both CD4 and CD8 compartments. The secondary response showed a weaker magnitude and a faster peak, day 5 versus 15.

To note about this clonotype: Its antigen is currently unknown.

This CDR3 is built from 14 residues. Trimming cost V 7 bases and J 0 bases, with 7 bases left between them. Per germline, CDR1 MDHEN and CDR2 SYDVKM. For TCR, cDNA came from 5'RACE template switching, which added a universal primer site and UMIs. TCRdb analysed the 5' RACE reads with MiXCR anew, one entry per CDR3 protein. The repertoire includes about 630,000 distinct CDR3 sequences, approximately 13% of them detected once, and approximately 15% sits in the top ten. This chain connects TRBV28 to TRBJ1-6; D remains unclear. Specimen: PBMCs, collected on the day of the yellow fever booster vaccination. This TCR was recovered from a man aged 25-45 years who received the YFV17D yellow fever vaccine. CDR3 in DNA: TGTGCCAGCATGGGGAGCTCCTATAATTCACCCCTCCACTTT. Translating it yields CASMGSSYNSPLHF.